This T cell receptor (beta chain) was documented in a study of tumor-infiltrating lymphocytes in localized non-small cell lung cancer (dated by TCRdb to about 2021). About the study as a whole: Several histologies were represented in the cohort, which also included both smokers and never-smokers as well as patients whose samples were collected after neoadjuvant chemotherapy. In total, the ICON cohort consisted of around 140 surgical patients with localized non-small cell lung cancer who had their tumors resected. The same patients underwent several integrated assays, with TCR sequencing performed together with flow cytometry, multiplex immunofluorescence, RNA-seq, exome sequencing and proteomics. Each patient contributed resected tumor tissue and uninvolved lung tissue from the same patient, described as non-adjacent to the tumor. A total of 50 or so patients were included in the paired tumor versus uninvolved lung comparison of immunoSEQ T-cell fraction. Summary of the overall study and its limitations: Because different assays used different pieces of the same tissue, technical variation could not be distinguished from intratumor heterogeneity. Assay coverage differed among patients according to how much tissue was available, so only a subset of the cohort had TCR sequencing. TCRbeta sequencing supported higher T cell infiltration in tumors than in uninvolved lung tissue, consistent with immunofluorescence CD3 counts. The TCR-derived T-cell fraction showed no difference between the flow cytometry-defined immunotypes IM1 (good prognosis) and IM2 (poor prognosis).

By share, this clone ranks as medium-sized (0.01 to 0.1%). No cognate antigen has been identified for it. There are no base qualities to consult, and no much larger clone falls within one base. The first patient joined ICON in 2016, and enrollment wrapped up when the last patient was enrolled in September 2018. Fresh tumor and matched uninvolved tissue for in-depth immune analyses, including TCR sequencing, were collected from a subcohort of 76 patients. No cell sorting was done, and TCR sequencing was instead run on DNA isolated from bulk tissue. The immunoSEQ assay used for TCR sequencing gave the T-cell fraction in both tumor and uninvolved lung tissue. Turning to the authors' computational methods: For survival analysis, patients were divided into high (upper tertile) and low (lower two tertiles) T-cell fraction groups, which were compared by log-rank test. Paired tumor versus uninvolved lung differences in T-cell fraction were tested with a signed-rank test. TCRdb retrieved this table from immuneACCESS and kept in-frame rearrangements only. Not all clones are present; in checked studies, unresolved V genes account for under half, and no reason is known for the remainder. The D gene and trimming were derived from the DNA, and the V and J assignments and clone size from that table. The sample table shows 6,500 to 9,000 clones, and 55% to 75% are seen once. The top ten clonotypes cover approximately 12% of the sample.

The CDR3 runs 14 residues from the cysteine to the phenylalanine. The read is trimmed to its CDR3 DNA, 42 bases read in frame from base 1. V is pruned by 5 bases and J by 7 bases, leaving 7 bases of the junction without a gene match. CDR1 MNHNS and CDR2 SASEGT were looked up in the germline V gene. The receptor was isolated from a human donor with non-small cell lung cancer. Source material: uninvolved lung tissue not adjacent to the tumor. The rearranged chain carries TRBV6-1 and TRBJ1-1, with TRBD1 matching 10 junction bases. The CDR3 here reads CASSTGTGVNEAFF. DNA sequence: TGTGCCAGCAGTACCGGGACAGGGGTTAATGAAGCTTTCTTT.